This T cell receptor (beta chain) is from a study of CD8 T cells in ankylosing spondylitis. Findings and caveats of the study: A motif in TCR beta, a set of several highly homologous variants, appeared characteristic of ankylosing spondylitis blood. In ankylosing spondylitis patients, matched synovial fluid reportedly showed significant enrichment of disease-linked clones.

A few counts support this clonotype. Its antigen remains unknown. CDR3 length equals 14 residues. Germline V gives CDR1 SGHRS, CDR2 YFSETQ. Trimming cost V 7 bases and J 2 bases, with 15 bases left between them. TCRdb analysed the 5' RACE reads with MiXCR anew, one entry per CDR3 protein. The table shows more than 650,000 distinct CDR3 sequences, with roughly 12% occurring only once. This chain links TRBV5-1 with TRBJ1-1; D gene ambiguous. The receptor was derived from a male donor with ankylosing spondylitis. The sample consisted of blood, either unsorted or a sorted T cell fraction (not recorded which). The CDR3 protein is CASGQVRANTEAFF. The DNA of the CDR3 is TGCGCCAGCGGCCAAGTTAGGGCCAACACTGAAGCTTTCTTT.